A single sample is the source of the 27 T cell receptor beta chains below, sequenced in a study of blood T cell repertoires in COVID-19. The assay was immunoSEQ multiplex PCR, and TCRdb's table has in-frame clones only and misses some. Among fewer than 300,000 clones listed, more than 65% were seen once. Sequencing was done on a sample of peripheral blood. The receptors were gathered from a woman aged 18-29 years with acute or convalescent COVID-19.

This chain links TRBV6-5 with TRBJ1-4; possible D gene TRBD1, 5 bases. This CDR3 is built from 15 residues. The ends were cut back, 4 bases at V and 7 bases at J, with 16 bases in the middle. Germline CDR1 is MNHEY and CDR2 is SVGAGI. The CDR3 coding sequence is TGTGCCAGCAGTTTCACCCCCCAAGGGGTTGAAAAACTGTTTTTT. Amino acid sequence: CASSFTPQGVEKLFF.

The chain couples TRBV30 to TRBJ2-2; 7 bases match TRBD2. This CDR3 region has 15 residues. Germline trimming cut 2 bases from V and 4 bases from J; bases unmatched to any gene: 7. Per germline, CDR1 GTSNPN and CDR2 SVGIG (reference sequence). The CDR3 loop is CAWSQWTSPTGELFF. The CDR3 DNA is TGTGCCTGGAGTCAGTGGACTAGTCCCACCGGGGAGCTGTTTTTT. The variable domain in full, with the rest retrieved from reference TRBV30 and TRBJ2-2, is SQTIHQWPATLVQPVGSPLSLECTVEGTSNPNLYWYRQAAGRGLQLLFYSVGIGQISSEVPQNLSASRPQDRQFILSSKKLLLSDSGFYLCAWSQWTSPTGELFFGEGSRLTVL.

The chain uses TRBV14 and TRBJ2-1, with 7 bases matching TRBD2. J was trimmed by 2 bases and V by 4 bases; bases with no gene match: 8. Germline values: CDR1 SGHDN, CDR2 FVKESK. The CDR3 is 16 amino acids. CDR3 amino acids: CASSPPHGRTYNEQFF. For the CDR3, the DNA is TGTGCCAGCAGCCCTCCTCACGGGAGGACCTACAATGAGCAGTTCTTC. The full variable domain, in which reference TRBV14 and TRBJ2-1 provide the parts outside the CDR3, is EAGVTQFPSHSVIEKGQTVTLRCDPISGHDNLYWYRRVMGKEIKFLLHFVKESKQDESGMPNNRFLAERTGGTYSTLKVQPAELEDSGVYFCASSPPHGRTYNEQFFGPGTRLTVL.

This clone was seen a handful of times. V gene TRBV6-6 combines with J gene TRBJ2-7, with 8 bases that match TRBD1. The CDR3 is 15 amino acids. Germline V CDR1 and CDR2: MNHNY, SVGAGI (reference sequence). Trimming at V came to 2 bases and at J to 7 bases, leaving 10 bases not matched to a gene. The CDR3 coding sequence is TGTGCCAGCAGTTACCACGGACAGGGCCCTCGGGAGCAGTACTTC. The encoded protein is CASSYHGQGPREQYF.

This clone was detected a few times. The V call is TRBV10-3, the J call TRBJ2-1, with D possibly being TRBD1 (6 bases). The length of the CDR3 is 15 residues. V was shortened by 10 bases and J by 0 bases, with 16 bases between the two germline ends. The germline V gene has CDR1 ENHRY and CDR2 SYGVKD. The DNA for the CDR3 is TGTGCCACCGGATCAACAGGGATCTCCTACAATGAGCAGTTCTTC. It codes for CATGSTGISYNEQFF.

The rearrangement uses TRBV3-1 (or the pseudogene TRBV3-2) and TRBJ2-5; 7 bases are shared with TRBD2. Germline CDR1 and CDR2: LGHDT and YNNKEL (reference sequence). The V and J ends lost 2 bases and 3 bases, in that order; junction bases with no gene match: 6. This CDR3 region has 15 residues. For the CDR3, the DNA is TGTGCCAGCAGCCAACGAGGGAGGGCCGAAGAGACCCAGTACTTC. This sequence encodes CASSQRGRAEETQYF.

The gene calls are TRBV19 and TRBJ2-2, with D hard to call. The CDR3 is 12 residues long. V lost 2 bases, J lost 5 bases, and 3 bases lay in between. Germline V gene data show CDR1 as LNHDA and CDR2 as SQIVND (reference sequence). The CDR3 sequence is CASSILTGELFF. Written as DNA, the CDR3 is TGTGCCAGTAGTATATTAACCGGGGAGCTGTTTTTT.

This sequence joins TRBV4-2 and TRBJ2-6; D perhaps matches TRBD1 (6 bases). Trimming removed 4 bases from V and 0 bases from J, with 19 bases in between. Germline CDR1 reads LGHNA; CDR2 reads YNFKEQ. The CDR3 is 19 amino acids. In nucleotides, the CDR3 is TGTGCCAGCAGCCCGACGTTCGGTGGGGGCGCCTCTGGGGCCAACGTCCTGACTTTC. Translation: CASSPTFGGGASGANVLTF.

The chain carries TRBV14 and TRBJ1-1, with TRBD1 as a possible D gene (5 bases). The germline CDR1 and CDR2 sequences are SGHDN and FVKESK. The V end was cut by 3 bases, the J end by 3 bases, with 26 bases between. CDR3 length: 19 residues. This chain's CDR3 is CASSHRRPGGMVGDTEAFF. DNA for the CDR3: TGTGCCAGCAGCCACCGAAGACCCGGGGGAATGGTCGGGGACACTGAAGCTTTCTTT.

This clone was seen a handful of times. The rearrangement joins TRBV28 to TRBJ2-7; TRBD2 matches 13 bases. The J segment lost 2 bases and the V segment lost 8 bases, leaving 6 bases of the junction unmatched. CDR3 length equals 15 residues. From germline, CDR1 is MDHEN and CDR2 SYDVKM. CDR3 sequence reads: CASGSLAGGPYEQYF. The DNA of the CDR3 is TGTGCCAGCGGTTCACTAGCGGGAGGGCCCTACGAGCAGTACTTC.

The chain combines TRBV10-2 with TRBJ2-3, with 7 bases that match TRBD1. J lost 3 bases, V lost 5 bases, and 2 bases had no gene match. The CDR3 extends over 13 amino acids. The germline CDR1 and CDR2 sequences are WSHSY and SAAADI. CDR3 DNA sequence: TGCGCCAGCAGTTCACAGGGGACAGATACGCAGTATTTT. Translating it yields CASSSQGTDTQYF.

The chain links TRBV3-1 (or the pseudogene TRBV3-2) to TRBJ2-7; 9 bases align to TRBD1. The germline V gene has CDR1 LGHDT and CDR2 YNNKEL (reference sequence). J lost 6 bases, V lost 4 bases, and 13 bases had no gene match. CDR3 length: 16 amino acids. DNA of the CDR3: TGTGCCAGCAGCCCACGGGACAGGGTTTTTTCCGGCGAGCAGTACTTC. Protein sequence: CASSPRDRVFSGEQYF.

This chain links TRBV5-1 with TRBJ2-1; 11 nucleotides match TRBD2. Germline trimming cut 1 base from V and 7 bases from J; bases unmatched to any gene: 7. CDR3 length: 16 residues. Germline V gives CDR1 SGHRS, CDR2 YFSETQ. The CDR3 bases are TGCGCCAGCAGCTTGTTTAGCGGGAGGGCCCTGAATGAGCAGTTCTTC. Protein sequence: CASSLFSGRALNEQFF.

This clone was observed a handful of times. Here the CDR3 DNA reads TGTGCCAGCAGCCAGTCGGACAGTGCCTACGAGCAGTACTTC. This codes for CASSQSDSAYEQYF. This chain joins TRBV4-2 and TRBJ2-7; perhaps TRBD1 as D (6 bases). The CDR3 loop spans 14 amino acids. V gave up 3 bases and J gave up 2 bases, with 11 bases separating them. The germline V gene has CDR1 LGHNA and CDR2 YNFKEQ.

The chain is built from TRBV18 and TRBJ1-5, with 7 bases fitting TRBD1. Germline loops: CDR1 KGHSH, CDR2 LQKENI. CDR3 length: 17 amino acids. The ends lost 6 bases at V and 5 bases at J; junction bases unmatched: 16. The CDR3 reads CASSSRILGDRDQPQHF. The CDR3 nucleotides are TGTGCCAGCTCCTCAAGGATTCTAGGGGACAGAGATCAGCCCCAGCATTTT.

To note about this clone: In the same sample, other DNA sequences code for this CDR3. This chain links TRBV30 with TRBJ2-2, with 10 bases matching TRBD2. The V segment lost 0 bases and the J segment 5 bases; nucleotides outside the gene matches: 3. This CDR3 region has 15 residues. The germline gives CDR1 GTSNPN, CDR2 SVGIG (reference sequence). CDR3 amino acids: CAWSVLAGVTGELFF. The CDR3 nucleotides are TGTGCCTGGAGTGTCCTAGCGGGAGTTACCGGGGAGCTGTTTTTT.

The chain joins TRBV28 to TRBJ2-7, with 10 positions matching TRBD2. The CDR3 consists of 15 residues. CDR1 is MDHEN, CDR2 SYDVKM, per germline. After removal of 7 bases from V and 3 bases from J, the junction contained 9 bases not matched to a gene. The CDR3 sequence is CASKSLAGVRYEQYF. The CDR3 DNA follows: TGTGCCAGCAAAAGCCTAGCGGGAGTCCGCTACGAGCAGTACTTC.

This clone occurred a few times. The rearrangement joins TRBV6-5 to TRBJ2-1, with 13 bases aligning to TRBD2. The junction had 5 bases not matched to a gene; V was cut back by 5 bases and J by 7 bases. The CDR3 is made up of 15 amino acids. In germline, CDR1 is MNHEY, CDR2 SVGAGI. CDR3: CASSTSGLAGNEQFF. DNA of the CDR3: TGTGCCAGCAGTACCTCGGGACTAGCGGGGAATGAGCAGTTCTTC.

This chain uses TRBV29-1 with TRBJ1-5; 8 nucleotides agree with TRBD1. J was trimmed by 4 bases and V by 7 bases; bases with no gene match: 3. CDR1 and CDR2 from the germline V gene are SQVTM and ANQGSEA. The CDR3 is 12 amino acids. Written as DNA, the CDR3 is TGCAGCGCTCGACAGGGGAATCAGCCCCAGCATTTT. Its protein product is CSARQGNQPQHF.

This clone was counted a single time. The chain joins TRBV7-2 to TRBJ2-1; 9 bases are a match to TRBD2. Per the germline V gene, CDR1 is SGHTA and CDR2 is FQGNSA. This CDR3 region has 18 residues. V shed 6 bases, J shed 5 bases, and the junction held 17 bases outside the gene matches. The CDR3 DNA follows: TGTGCCAGCAGGCAAGTGGGGCTAGCGGGAAAATCCCACAATGAGCAGTTCTTC. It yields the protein CASRQVGLAGKSHNEQFF.

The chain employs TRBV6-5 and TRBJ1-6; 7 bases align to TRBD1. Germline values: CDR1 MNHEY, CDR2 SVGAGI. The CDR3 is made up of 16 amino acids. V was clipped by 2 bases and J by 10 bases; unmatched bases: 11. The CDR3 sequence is CASSYRFQGVGSPLHF. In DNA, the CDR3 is TGTGCCAGCAGTTACCGATTCCAGGGGGTAGGCTCACCCCTCCACTTT.

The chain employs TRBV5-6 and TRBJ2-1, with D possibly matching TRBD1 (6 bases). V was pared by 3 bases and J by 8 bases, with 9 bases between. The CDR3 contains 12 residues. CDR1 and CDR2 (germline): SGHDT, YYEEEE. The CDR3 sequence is CASSYRDYEQFF. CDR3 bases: TGTGCCAGCAGCTACAGGGATTATGAGCAGTTCTTC.

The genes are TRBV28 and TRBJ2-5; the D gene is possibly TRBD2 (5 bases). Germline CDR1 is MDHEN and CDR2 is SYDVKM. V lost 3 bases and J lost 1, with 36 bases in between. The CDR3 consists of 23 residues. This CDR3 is CASSFPGLLRLSKPRLGQETQYF. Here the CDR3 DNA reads TGTGCCAGCAGTTTCCCCGGACTTCTACGTCTGTCAAAACCGAGACTGGGCCAAGAGACCCAGTACTTC.

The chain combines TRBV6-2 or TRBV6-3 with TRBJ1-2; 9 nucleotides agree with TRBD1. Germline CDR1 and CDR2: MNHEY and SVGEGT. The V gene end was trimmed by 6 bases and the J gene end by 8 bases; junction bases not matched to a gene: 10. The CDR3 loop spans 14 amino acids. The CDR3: CASSPGGTGSGYTF. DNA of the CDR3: TGTGCCAGCAGCCCTGGGGGGACAGGGTCCGGCTACACCTTC.

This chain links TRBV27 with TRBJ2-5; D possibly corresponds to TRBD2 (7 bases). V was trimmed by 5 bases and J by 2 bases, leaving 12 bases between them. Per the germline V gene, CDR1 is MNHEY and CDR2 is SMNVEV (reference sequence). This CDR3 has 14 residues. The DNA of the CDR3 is TGTGCCAGCAGTATAGGGGGGGTACAAGAGACCCAGTACTTC. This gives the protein CASSIGGVQETQYF.

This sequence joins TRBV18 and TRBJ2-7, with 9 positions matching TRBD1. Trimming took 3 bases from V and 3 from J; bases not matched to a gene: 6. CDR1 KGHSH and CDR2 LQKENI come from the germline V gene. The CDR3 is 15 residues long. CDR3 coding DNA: TGTGCCAGCTCACCGGGACAGGGTCCCAACTACGAGCAGTACTTC. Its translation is CASSPGQGPNYEQYF.

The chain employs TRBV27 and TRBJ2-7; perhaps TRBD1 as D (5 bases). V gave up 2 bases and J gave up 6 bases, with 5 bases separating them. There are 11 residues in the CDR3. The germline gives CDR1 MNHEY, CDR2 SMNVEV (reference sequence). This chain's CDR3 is CASSLQGEQYF. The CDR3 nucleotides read TGTGCCAGCAGTTTACAGGGCGAGCAGTACTTC.